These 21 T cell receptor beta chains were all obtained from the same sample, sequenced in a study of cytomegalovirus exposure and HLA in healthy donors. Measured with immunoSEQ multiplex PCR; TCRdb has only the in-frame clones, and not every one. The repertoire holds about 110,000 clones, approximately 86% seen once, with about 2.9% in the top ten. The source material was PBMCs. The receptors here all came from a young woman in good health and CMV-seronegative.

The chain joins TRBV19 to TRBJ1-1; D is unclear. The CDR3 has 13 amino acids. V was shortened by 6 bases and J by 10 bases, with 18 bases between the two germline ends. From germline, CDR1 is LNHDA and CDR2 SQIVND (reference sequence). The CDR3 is CASSPPERSRAFF. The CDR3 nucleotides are TGTGCCAGTAGCCCTCCTGAGCGCTCGCGAGCTTTCTTT.

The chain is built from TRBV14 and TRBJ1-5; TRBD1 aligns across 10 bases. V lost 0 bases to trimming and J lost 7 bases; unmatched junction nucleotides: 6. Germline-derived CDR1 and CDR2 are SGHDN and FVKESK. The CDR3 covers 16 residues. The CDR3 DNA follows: TGTGCCAGCAGCCAAGACTTGGAGACAGGGGGCCAGCCCCAGCATTTT. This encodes CASSQDLETGGQPQHF.

The CDR3 bases are TGTGCCATCAGTGAGGCAGAGGGACTAAACACCATATATTTT. Translation gives CAISEAEGLNTIYF. The chain links TRBV10-3 to TRBJ1-3; tentative D call: TRBD1 (5 bases). The CDR3 length is 14 residues. V lost 2 bases, J lost 6 bases, and 11 bases lay in between. Germline V CDR1 and CDR2: ENHRY, SYGVKD.

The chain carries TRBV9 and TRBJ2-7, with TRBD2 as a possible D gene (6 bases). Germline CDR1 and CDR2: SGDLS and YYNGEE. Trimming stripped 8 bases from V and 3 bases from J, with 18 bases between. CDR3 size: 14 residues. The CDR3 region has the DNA TGTGCCAGTTCTCGGGCCGGGGGAGGCTACGAGCAGTACTTC. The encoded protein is CASSRAGGGYEQYF.

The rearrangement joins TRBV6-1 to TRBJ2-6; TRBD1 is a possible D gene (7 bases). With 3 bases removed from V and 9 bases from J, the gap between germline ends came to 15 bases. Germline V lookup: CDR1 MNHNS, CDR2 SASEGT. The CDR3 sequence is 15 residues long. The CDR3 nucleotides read TGTGCCAGCAGTGAGCGGGACAGAAGATACAACGTCCTGACTTTC. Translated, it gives CASSERDRRYNVLTF.

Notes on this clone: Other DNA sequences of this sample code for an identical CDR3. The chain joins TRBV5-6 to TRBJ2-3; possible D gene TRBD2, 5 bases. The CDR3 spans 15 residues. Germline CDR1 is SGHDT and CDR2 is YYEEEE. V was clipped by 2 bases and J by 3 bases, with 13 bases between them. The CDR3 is CASSFGNIGTDTQYF. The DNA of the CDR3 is TGTGCCAGCAGCTTCGGGAATATCGGGACAGATACGCAGTATTTT.

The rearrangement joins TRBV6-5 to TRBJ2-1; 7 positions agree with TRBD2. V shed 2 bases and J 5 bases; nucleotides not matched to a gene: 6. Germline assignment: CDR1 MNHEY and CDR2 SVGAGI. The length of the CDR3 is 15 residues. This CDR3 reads CASSYGASGNNEQFF. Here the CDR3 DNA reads TGTGCCAGCAGTTACGGCGCTAGCGGAAACAATGAGCAGTTCTTC.

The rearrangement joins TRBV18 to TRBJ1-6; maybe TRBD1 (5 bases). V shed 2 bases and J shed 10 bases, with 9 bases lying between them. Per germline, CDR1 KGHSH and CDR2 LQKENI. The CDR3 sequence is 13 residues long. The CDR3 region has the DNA TGTGCCAGCTCACCAGGGGCTGGCTCACCCCTCCACTTT. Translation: CASSPGAGSPLHF. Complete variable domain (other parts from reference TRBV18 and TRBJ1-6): NAGVMQNPRHLVRRRGQEARLRCSPMKGHSHVYWYRQLPEEGLKFMVYLQKENIIDESGMPKERFSAEFPKEGPSILRIQQVVRGDSAAYFCASSPGAGSPLHFGNGTRLTVT.

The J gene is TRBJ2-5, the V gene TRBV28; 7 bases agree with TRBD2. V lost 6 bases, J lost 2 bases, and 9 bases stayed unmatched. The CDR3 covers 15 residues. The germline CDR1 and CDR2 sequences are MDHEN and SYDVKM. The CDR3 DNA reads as TGTGCCAGCAGCCCGAGCGGGGTAAGACAAGAGACCCAGTACTTC. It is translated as CASSPSGVRQETQYF.

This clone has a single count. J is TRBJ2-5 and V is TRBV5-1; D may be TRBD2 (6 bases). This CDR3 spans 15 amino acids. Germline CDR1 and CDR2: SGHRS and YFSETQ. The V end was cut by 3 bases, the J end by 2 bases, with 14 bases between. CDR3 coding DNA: TGCGCCAGCAGCTCCCGACTAGGACCTCAAGAGACCCAGTACTTC. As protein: CASSSRLGPQETQYF.

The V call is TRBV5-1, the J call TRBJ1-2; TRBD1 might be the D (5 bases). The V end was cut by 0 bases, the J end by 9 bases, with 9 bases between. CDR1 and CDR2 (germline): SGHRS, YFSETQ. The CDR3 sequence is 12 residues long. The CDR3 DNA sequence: TGCGCCAGCAGCTTGGCGGGGGATAGCTACACCTTC. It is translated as CASSLAGDSYTF. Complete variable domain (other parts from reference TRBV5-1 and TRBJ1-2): KAGVTQTPRYLIKTRGQQVTLSCSPISGHRSVSWYQQTPGQGLQFLFEYFSETQRNKGNFPGRFSGRQFSNSRSEMNVSTLELGDSALYLCASSLAGDSYTFGSGTRLTVV.

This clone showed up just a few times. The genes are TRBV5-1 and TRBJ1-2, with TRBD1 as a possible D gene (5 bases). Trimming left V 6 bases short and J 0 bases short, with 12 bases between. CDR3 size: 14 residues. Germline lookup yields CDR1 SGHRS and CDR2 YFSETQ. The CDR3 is CASKEGTSNYGYTF. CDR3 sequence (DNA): TGCGCCAGCAAGGAAGGGACTTCTAACTATGGCTACACCTTC. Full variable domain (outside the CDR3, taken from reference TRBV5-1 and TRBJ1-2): KAGVTQTPRYLIKTRGQQVTLSCSPISGHRSVSWYQQTPGQGLQFLFEYFSETQRNKGNFPGRFSGRQFSNSRSEMNVSTLELGDSALYLCASKEGTSNYGYTFGSGTRLTVV.

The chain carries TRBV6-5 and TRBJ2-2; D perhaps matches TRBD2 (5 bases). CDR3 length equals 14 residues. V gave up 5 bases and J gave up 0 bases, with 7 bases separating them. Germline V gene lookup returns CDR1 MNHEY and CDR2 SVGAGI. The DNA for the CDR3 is TGTGCCAGCAGTAGCGGTGCGAACACCGGGGAGCTGTTTTTT. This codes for CASSSGANTGELFF.

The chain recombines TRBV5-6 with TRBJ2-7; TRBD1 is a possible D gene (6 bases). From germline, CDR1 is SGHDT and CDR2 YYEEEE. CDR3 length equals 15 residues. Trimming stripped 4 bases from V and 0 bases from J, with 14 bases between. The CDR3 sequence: CASSPPDRTSYEQYF. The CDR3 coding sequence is TGTGCCAGCAGCCCCCCCGACAGGACCTCCTACGAGCAGTACTTC.

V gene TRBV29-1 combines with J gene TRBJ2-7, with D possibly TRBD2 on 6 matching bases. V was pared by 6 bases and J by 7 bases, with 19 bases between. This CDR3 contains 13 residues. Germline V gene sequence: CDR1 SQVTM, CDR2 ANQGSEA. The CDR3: CSVPSLKSGEQYF. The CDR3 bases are TGCAGCGTCCCATCACTAAAAAGCGGGGAGCAGTACTTC.

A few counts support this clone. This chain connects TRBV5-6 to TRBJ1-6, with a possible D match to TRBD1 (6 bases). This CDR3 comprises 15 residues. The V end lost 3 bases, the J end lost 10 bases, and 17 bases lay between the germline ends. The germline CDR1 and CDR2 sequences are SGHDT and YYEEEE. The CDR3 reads CASSWGRQEVSPLHF. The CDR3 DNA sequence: TGTGCCAGCAGCTGGGGCCGACAGGAGGTATCACCCCTCCACTTT.

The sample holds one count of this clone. CDR3 coding DNA: TGTGCCAGCCGGGTGAACACTGAAGCTTTCTTT. This sequence encodes CASRVNTEAFF. The V gene is TRBV2, the J gene TRBJ1-1; D unclear. Trimming left V 8 bases short and J 0 bases short, with 4 bases between. Per germline, CDR1 SNHLY and CDR2 FYNNEI. The CDR3 runs to 11 residues. The variable domain in full, with the rest retrieved from reference TRBV2 and TRBJ1-1, is EPEVTQTPSHQVTQMGQEVILRCVPISNHLYFYWYRQILGQKVEFLVSFYNNEISEKSEIFDDQFSVERPDGSNFTLKIRSTKLEDSAMYFCASRVNTEAFFGQGTRLTVV.

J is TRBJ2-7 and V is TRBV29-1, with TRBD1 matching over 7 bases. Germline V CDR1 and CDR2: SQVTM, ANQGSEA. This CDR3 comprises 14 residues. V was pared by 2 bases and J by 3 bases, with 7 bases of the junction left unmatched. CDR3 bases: TGCAGCGTTGAAAAAGGGGGCGCGTACTACGAGCAGTACTTC. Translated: CSVEKGGAYYEQYF.

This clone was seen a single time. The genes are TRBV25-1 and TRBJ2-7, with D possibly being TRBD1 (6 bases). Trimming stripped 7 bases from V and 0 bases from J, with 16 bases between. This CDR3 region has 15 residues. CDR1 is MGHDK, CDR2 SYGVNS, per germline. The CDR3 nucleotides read TGTGCCAGCACCGCAAACAGGGATTACTCCTACGAGCAGTACTTC. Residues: CASTANRDYSYEQYF.

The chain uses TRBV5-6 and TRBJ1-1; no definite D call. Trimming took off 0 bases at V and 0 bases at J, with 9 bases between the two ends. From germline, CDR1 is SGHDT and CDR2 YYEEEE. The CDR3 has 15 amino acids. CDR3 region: CASSLGELMNTEAFF. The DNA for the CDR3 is TGTGCCAGCAGCTTGGGCGAGCTTATGAACACTGAAGCTTTCTTT.

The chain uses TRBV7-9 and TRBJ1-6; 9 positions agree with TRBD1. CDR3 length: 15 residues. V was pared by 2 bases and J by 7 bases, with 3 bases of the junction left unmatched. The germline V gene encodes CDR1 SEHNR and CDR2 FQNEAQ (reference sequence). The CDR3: CASSLPGTGNSPLHF. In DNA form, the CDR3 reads TGTGCCAGCAGCTTACCCGGGACAGGGAATTCACCCCTCCACTTT.